This T cell receptor (beta chain) originates from a study of cytomegalovirus exposure and HLA in healthy donors. Study-level information: The 120 validation repertoires matched the approximately 670 first-cohort repertoires in platform, a later analysis reported.

With regard to this clone: What it binds is unknown.

Generated by immunoSEQ multiplex PCR, the TCRdb table keeps only in-frame clones and is missing some. The data contain some 68,000 clones, around 95% of them singletons. The V gene's germline CDR1 is MDHEN and CDR2 SYDVKM. CDR3 length equals 15 residues. The V end was cut by 2 bases, the J end by 0 bases, with 10 bases between. The study's findings and limits: Confirmation in vitro established that a few CMV-associated chains were specific for CMV antigens.

The chain recombines TRBV28 with TRBJ1-1; tentative D call: TRBD1 (5 bases). The sample was PBMCs. The clonotype was recovered from a man younger than 30 in good health and CMV-seronegative. The CDR3 here is CASSLPGPMNTEAFF. In nucleotides, the CDR3 is TGTGCCAGCAGTTTACCAGGGCCTATGAACACTGAAGCTTTCTTT.